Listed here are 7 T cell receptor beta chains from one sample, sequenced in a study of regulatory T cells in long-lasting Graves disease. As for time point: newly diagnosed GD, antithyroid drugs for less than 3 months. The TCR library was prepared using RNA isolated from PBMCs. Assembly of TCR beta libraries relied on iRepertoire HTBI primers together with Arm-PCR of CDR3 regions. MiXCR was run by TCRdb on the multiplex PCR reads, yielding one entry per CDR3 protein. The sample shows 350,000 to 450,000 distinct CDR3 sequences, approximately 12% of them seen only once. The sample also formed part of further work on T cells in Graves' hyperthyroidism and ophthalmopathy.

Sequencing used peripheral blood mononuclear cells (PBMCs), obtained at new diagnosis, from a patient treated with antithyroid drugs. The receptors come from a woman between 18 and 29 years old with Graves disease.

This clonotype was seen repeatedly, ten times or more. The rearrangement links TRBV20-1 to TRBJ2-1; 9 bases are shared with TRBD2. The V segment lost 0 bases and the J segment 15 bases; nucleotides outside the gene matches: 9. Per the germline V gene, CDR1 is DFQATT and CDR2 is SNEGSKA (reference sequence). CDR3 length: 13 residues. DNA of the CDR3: TGCAGTGCTAGAGATCGGGGCGGGGGGGCTGCGTTCTTC. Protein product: CSARDRGGGAAFF.

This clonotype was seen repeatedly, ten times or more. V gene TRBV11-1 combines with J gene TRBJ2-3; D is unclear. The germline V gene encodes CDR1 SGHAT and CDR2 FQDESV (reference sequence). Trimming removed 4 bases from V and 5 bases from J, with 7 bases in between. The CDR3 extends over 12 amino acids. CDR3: CASSYDGDTQYF. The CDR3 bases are TGTGCCAGCAGCTATGATGGAGATACGCAGTATTTT.

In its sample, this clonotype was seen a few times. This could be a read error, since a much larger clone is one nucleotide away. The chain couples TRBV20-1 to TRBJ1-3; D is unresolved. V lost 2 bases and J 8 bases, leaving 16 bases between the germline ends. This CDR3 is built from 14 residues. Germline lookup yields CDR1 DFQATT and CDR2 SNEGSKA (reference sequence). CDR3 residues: CSARSGLGGHTIYF. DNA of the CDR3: TGCAGTGCTAGATCTGGGCTGGGAGGACACACCATATATTTT.

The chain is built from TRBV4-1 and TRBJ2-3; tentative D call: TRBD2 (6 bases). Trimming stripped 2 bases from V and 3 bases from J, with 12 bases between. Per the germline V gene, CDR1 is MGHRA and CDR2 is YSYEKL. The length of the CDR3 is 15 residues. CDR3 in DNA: TGCGCCAGCAGCCAACCCCGGGAGAGGACAGATACGCAGTATTTT. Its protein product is CASSQPRERTDTQYF.

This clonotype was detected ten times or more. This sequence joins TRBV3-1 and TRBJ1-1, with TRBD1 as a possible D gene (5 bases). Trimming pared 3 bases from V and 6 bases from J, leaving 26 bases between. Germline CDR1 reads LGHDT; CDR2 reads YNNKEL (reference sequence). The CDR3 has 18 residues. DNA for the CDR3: TGTGCCAGCAGCCACTACCCCACCCCGCAGGGTTTCCTAGCTGAAGCTTTCTTT. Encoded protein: CASSHYPTPQGFLAEAFF.

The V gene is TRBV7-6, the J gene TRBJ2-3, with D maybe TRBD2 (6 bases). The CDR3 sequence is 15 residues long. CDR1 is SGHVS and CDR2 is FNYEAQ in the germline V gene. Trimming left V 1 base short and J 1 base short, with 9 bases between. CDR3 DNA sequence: TGTGCCAGCAGCTTAGAGGTAGCGGGCACAGATACGCAGTATTTT. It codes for CASSLEVAGTDTQYF.

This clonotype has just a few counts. CDR3 nucleotide sequence: TGCAGTGCAATACAACCCCCCGGGACACGGATCGATGACTATGGCTACACCTTC. Amino acid sequence: CSAIQPPGTRIDDYGYTF. The rearrangement joins TRBV20-1 to TRBJ1-2, with D maybe TRBD1 (6 bases). Trimming removed 6 bases at V and 3 bases at J, with 29 bases between. The length of the CDR3 is 18 residues. Germline loops: CDR1 DFQATT, CDR2 SNEGSKA (reference sequence).